This T cell receptor (beta chain) appears in the sequencing data of a study of post-analysis software for immune sequencing data. The study's findings and limits: Elevated frequency relative to controls characterized several TRBV segments in patients, TRBV5-6, TRBV5-1 and TRBV20-1 among them.

cDNA libraries for TCR beta contained unique molecular identifiers. TCRdb recomputed calls from the PCR reads with MiXCR, one row per CDR3 protein. The sample consists of roughly 730,000 distinct CDR3 sequences, 30% of them appearing once. This clonotype was found once. The antigen remains undetermined. The germline gives CDR1 DFQATT, CDR2 SNEGSKA (reference sequence). CDR3 size: 14 residues. Unmatched junction bases numbered 15, after V lost 8 bases and J lost 8 bases. The chain carries TRBV20-1 and TRBJ2-3; 8 bases agree with TRBD1. The sequence was obtained from a girl aged 10 to 17 with multiple sclerosis. The sample consisted of blood. The CDR3 DNA follows: TGCAGTAAGAAAGGACAGGGAAGAAGAGGTACGCAGTATTTT. The encoded protein is CSKKGQGRRGTQYF.